The subject of this entry is one T cell receptor (beta chain). At one boundary the junction diverges from the germline segment, which might be a read error. Unsorted whole blood yielded the blood RNA, and germline DNA was also extracted. This CDR3 comprises 15 residues. From germline, CDR1 is MNHNY and CDR2 SVGAGI (reference sequence). Total RNA amounting to 450 to 500 ng was the source from which TCR beta cDNA was made with a constant-region primer. Generation of the TCR beta libraries relied on three nested multiplex PCR rounds using slightly modified ARM-PCR. The two initial PCR rounds, 9 to 11 cycles each, used TRBV1-TRBV30 forward and C-beta reverse primers. MiXCR, applied by TCRdb to the multiplex PCR reads, yields one record per CDR3 protein. The sample has 300,000 to 400,000 distinct CDR3 sequences; about 65% are singletons. The sample is drawn from a study of tumor-infiltrating lymphocytes in primary liver carcinoma.

This clonotype was sampled from a man aged 35 to 55 with primary liver carcinoma and hepatitis B virus infection. The chain has TRBV6-6 and TRBJ2-2; TRBD1 matches 7 bases. Sequencing was done on a sample of peripheral blood. DNA for the CDR3: TGTGTCAGCAGTTACAATGACAGGGCGGGCTGGGAGCTGTTTTTT. This encodes CVSSYNDRAGWELFF.